This T cell receptor beta chain was observed in a study of brain T cells in children with intractable seizures. Study outcomes and limitations: HCMV serostatus was not known, and viral specificity came from CDR3 similarity only.

Germline V gene data show CDR1 as SEHNR and CDR2 as FQNEAQ (reference sequence). V lost 5 bases to trimming and J lost 0 bases, with 16 bases between them. This CDR3 is built from 17 residues. Using immunoSEQ multiplex PCR, the repertoire was profiled, and TCRdb retains in-frame clones only, with some absent. In the table there are tens of thousands of clones, around 91% of which are singletons. This clone is a singleton in its sample. The antigen is not known. The chain couples TRBV7-9 to TRBJ1-4, with D tentatively TRBD1 (5 bases). The clonotype was recovered from a girl aged 2-9 years with Rasmussen encephalitis and intractable seizures. The source material was peripheral blood, sampled at surgery. Here the CDR3 DNA reads TGTGCCAGCAGCGGTCGACAGCCAAGCGCAACTAATGAAAAACTGTTTTTT. Its protein product is CASSGRQPSATNEKLFF.